A single sample gave rise to the 18 T cell receptor beta chains below, sequenced in a study of tumor-infiltrating lymphocytes in primary liver carcinoma. From 500 to 600 ng of total RNA, TCR beta-specific cDNA was reverse-transcribed using a constant-region primer. Nested multiplex PCR, run for three rounds with slightly modified ARM-PCR, yielded TCR beta libraries. Amplification in the first two PCR rounds was performed using TRBV1-TRBV30 forward primers and a C-beta reverse primer for roughly 9 cycles each. TCRdb re-derived calls from the multiplex PCR reads in MiXCR, one entry per CDR3 protein. The top ten hold about a quarter of the sample, which has approximately 47,000 distinct CDR3 sequences, roughly 77% seen once. From roughly 20-30 mg of unsorted bulk tissue, DNA and RNA were co-extracted together. Sequencing used liver tumor tissue from sampling region 3. Subset here: tumor region T3, left-lateral pole. These receptors all come from a man aged 35 to 55 with primary liver carcinoma and hepatitis B virus infection.

For this clonotype: The junction shows a germline mismatch at one end, possibly a read error. V usage is TRBV29-1 and J usage is TRBJ1-2, with D possibly matching TRBD1 (5 bases). The CDR3 has 11 amino acids. In germline, CDR1 is SQVTM, CDR2 ANQGSEA. The CDR3 sequence: CSVDRALGYAF. In DNA, the CDR3 is TGCAGCGTTGACAGGGCTCTTGGCTACGCCTTC.

This clonotype occurred once. A junction boundary mismatches the germline segment, possibly from a read error. CDR3 nucleotide sequence: TGCGGCGTTGACAGGGTTCCTGGCTACACCTTC. It is translated as CGVDRVPGYTF. This chain links TRBV29-1 with TRBJ1-2; 7 nucleotides line up with TRBD1. Germline values: CDR1 SQVTM, CDR2 ANQGSEA. This CDR3 is built from 11 residues.

This clonotype was seen ten or more times. This sequence joins TRBV12-3 or TRBV12-4 and TRBJ2-1; 11 bases align to TRBD2. V gave up 7 bases and J gave up 8 bases; unmatched junction bases: 10. The CDR3 is 15 residues long. The CDR3 nucleotides read TGTGCCAGCAAACCCCTAGCGGGAGGATACTATGAGCAGTTCTTC. It is translated as CASKPLAGGYYEQFF.

This clonotype was picked up many times. CDR3 in DNA: TGTGCCAGCAGGCGGACGGGGGATACGCAGTATTTT. Encoded protein: CASRRTGDTQYF. The V and J genes are TRBV6-1 and TRBJ2-3, with TRBD2 as a possible D gene (5 bases). The CDR3 sequence is 12 residues long. Germline values: CDR1 MNHNS, CDR2 SASEGT. The V gene lost 6 bases and the J gene lost 6 bases, with 10 bases spanning the gap.

There are many counts of this clonotype. Possible read error: a much larger clone is one base away. The V gene is TRBV11-2, the J gene TRBJ2-2; TRBD1 or TRBD2 may be the D gene (6 bases each). Germline CDR1 SGHAT, CDR2 FQNNGV. This CDR3 has 16 amino acids. DNA of the CDR3: TGTGCCAGCAGCTCCAGACAGGCTTCGAACACCGGGGGGCTGTTTTTT. It specifies CASSSRQASNTGGLFF.

The V call is TRBV12-3 or TRBV12-4, the J call TRBJ1-5, with 7 bases aligning to TRBD1. The length of the CDR3 is 17 residues. Trimming took 5 bases from V and 2 from J; bases not matched to a gene: 12. CDR3: CASSEATGPARNQPQHF. Here the CDR3 DNA reads TGTGCCAGCAGTGAGGCGACAGGGCCGGCGCGCAATCAGCCCCAGCATTTT.

About this clonotype itself: Compared with germline, one end of the junction differs, possibly owing to a read error. The CDR3 loop is CASSLTNTAYEQLF. The CDR3 DNA reads as TGTGCCAGCAGCTTAACTAACACTGCCTACGAGCAGCTCTTC. The genes are TRBV11-2 and TRBJ2-7; D not certain. This CDR3 spans 14 amino acids. CDR1 and CDR2 (germline): SGHAT, FQNNGV.

Worth noting for this clonotype: The junction differs from germline at one of its ends, possibly a read error. V is TRBV28 and J is TRBJ2-1; no clear D gene. This CDR3 is built from 14 residues. The germline V gene encodes CDR1 MDHEN and CDR2 SYDVKM. The CDR3 is CTSCLSLSYNEQFF. As DNA, the CDR3 is TGTACCAGCTGTTTGAGTCTTTCCTACAATGAGCAGTTCTTC.

As concerns this clonotype: A much larger clone sits a single nucleotide away, making a read error possible. The V and J genes are TRBV12-3 or TRBV12-4 and TRBJ2-3, with TRBD2 matching 10 bases. The CDR3 loop spans 16 amino acids. The CDR3 DNA follows: TGTGCCGGCAGCCGGGGACTAGCGCGTAGCACAGATACGCAGTATTTT. Its translation: CAGSRGLARSTDTQYF.

Points on this clonotype: Lacking the conserved final phenylalanine or tryptophan, this CDR3 likely reflects a read error. The chain is built from TRBV11-2 and TRBJ2-7; D gene unclear. Germline V gene lookup returns CDR1 SGHAT and CDR2 FQNNGV. The CDR3 is 14 residues long. The CDR3 here is CASSLTDTAYEQYP. The CDR3 DNA reads TGCGCCAGCAGCTTAACTGACACTGCCTACGAGCAGTACCCC.

A note on this clonotype: Mismatch with germline at one junction end may stem from a read error. This chain joins TRBV11-2 and TRBJ2-1; D remains ambiguous. This CDR3 is 22 amino acids long. The germline V gene encodes CDR1 SGHAT and CDR2 FQNNGV. The CDR3 DNA sequence: TGTACCAGCAGCCTCTCCTACTGGGGTCCCGTGAAACAGCTTCGCTCCTACAATGAGCAGTTCTTC. It codes for CTSSLSYWGPVKQLRSYNEQFF.

Turning to this clonotype: The junction does not match germline at one end; this may be a read error. The chain joins TRBV12-3 or TRBV12-4 to TRBJ1-1, with D unresolved. CDR3 length: 13 amino acids. The CDR3 DNA is TGTGCCGGCAGTTTAGCACGGTACACTGAAGCTTTCTTT. Translated: CAGSLARYTEAFF.

With regard to this clonotype: The junction and the germline gene differ at one end; a read error may be behind it. The V and J genes are TRBV28 and TRBJ2-7, with unresolved D. This CDR3 is built from 12 residues. Germline CDR1 MDHEN, CDR2 SYDVKM. The CDR3 region has the DNA TGTGCCAGTAGTTTGGTCGACTACGAGCAGTACTTC. This codes for CASSLVDYEQYF.

Notes on this clonotype: Given the absence of the conserved phenylalanine or tryptophan at the CDR3 end, a read error is likely. The V call is TRBV10-3, the J call TRBJ2-7, with D unclear. The CDR3 runs 12 residues. Trimming removed 6 bases from V and 9 bases from J, with 15 bases in between. Germline V gene sequence: CDR1 ENHRY, CDR2 SYGVKD. CDR3 sequence: CAISRNDSAQYL. The CDR3 DNA follows: TGTGCCATCAGCCGAAATGACTCAGCGCAGTACCTC.

This clonotype was seen a handful of times. CDR3 in amino acids: CASSLGGGDGRPQHF. CDR3 sequence (DNA): TGCGCCAGCAGCCTAGGAGGGGGGGACGGCCGGCCCCAGCATTTT. This chain joins TRBV4-1 and TRBJ1-5; D may be TRBD1 (6 bases). The V gene lost 4 bases and the J gene lost 9 bases, with 19 bases spanning the gap. CDR3 length equals 15 residues. Germline loops: CDR1 MGHRA, CDR2 YSYEKL.

This clonotype occurred once. The chain is built from TRBV29-1 and TRBJ2-5; TRBD2 might be the D (5 bases). This CDR3 spans 13 amino acids. Per germline, CDR1 SQVTM and CDR2 ANQGSEA. CDR3 in DNA: TGCAGAGTTACCGGGATCTCGTGGGAGACCCAGTACTTC. Its protein is CRVTGISWETQYF.

A remark on this clonotype: One end of the junction fails to match germline, which may point to a read error. The rearrangement uses TRBV29-1 and TRBJ2-7; 7 bases are a match to TRBD1. The CDR3 runs 13 residues. CDR1 and CDR2 (germline): SQVTM, ANQGSEA. In DNA form, the CDR3 reads TGCAGCGTCAACAGGGGTGGACGGGACGAGCAGCACTTC. Residues: CSVNRGGRDEQHF.

As concerns this clonotype: One end of the junction is discordant with germline, which a read error may explain. This rearrangement joins TRBV29-1 to TRBJ2-1, with TRBD2 identical over 8 bases. Per germline, CDR1 SQVTM and CDR2 ANQGSEA. This CDR3 region has 13 residues. CDR3 nucleotides: TGCAGAGTTGTGATAGCGGGACCTAGTGAGCAGTTCTTC. Encoded protein: CRVVIAGPSEQFF.